The source of this T cell receptor beta chain is a study of OX40 agonist ivuxolimab in advanced cancers. Study-level background: It was ivuxolimab, an agonistic anti-OX40 (CD134) antibody, that patients were treated with. The dose-escalation cohort had hepatocellular carcinoma, melanoma, renal cell or head and neck cancer. Subjects had a mean age of around 60 years, with a range of about 20 to 85; just over 80% were male.

CDR3 length: 15 amino acids. The V and J ends lost 2 bases and 0 bases, in that order; junction bases with no gene match: 0. Germline lookup yields CDR1 MRHNA and CDR2 SNTAGT. About this clone itself: A read error may be the cause here, since a much bigger clone is one base away.

Libraries were prepared by immunoSEQ multiplex PCR; TCRdb keeps only in-frame clonotypes and omits some of them. The sample holds about 14,000 clones, approximately 78% seen once. The sampling schedule covered blood at baseline, cycle 4 day 1, and cycle 7 day 1. The clonotype originates from an adult with an advanced solid tumor such as melanoma, head and neck, liver or kidney cancer. The source material was CD4+ or CD8+ T cells sorted from blood, sampled in a trial of the OX40 agonist ivuxolimab. The genes are TRBV6-4 and TRBJ2-3, with TRBD1 matching over 9 bases. CDR3 loop: CASSDGTGSTDTQYF. The CDR3 bases are TGTGCCAGCAGTGACGGGACAGGGAGCACAGATACGCAGTATTTT.